This T cell receptor (beta chain) originates from a study of long-term antiretroviral therapy in people with HIV. Across the study: There is a gap of about a decade between the earliest samples and the later 2015 immediate-ART recommendation.

immunoSEQ v3.0 was run at survey level. Clones were sequenced by immunoSEQ multiplex PCR, and TCRdb holds only the in-frame ones, with some missing. The sample includes tens of thousands of clones, approximately 80% seen only once; the top ten take less than 15%. V lost 0 bases and J 2 bases, leaving 9 bases between the germline ends. CDR1 LNHNV and CDR2 YYDKDF come from the germline V gene (reference sequence). The length of the CDR3 is 15 residues. The sequence derives from a man between 18 and 35 years old with HIV. The sample was unsorted PBMCs, taken 0.3 years after starting antiretroviral therapy. The chain joins TRBV15 to TRBJ2-3; no clear D. CDR3 residues: CATSRDLANTDTQYF. As DNA, the CDR3 is TGTGCCACCAGCAGAGATCTGGCGAACACAGATACGCAGTATTTT.